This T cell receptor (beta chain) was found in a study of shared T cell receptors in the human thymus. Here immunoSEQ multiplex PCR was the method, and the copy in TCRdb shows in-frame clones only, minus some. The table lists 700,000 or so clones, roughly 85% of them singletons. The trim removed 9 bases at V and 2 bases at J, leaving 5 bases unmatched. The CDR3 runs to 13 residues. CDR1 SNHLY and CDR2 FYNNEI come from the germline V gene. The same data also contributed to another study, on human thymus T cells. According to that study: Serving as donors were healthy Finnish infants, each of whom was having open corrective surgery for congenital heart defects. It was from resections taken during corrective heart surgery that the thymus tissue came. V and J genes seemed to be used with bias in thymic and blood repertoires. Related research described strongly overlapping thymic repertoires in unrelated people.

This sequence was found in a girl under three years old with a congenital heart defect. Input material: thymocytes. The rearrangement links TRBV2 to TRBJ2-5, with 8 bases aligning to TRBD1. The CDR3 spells CASFGQGQETQYF. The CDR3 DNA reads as TGTGCCAGTTTTGGACAGGGTCAAGAGACCCAGTACTTC. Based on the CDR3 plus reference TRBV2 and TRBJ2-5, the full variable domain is EPEVTQTPSHQVTQMGQEVILRCVPISNHLYFYWYRQILGQKVEFLVSFYNNEISEKSEIFDDQFSVERPDGSNFTLKIRSTKLEDSAMYFCASFGQGQETQYFGPGTRLLVL.